The sequence of this T cell receptor beta chain was determined in a study of blood T cells in healthy people across ages. Study outcomes and limitations: Both naive CD4+ cell counts and diversity were greater in long-lived donors than in aged donors.

The donors, all healthy, were Caucasians living in Russia, aged about 6 to 100. Every sample yielded at least 6.5 million isolated PBMCs. Germline CDR1 reads SNHLY; CDR2 reads FYNNEI. The CDR3 length is 12 residues. Note on this clonotype: What it binds is unknown. The junction differs from germline at one of its ends, possibly a read error.

A second roughly 7 to 11 cycle PCR used barcoded and J-beta primers. From the 5' RACE reads, TCRdb called clonotypes with MiXCR, one entry per CDR3 protein. The sample includes over 1.5 million distinct CDR3 sequences, around half of them seen just once. J is TRBJ2-5 and V is TRBV2; no definite D call. The sample consisted of blood. This TCR was recovered from a middle-aged woman in good health. The CDR3: CASSEIKETQYF. The CDR3 DNA sequence: TGCGCCAGCAGTGAAATTAAAGAGACCCAGTACTTC.